This T cell receptor beta chain emerged from a study of blood T cell repertoires in COVID-19. Study context: Sites in the United States, Italy and Spain provided acute and convalescent COVID-19 samples. From T cells, B-cell-depleted T cells, or PBMCs came the material, which was cDNA or gDNA.

The ends were cut back, 4 bases at V and 3 bases at J, with 13 bases in the middle. Germline loops: CDR1 SNHLY, CDR2 FYNNEI. The CDR3 spans 15 residues. In the study's own analysis: Reference gene primer amplification yielded estimated nucleated cell counts. Libraries were prepared by immunoSEQ multiplex PCR; TCRdb keeps only in-frame clonotypes and omits some of them. That table supplies the V and J calls and clone size; D and trimming were determined from the DNA. Among some 260,000 clones listed, 88% were seen once. This TCR was sampled from a woman aged 40 to 50 who had recovered from COVID-19. The sequenced sample consisted of peripheral blood. J is TRBJ2-1 and V is TRBV2, with D possibly matching TRBD1 (6 bases). The CDR3: CASSGGQGNYNEQFF. The CDR3 region has the DNA TGTGCCAGCAGTGGGGGGCAGGGGAACTACAATGAGCAGTTCTTC.